This record covers a single T cell receptor (beta chain). In the authors' methods: The authors estimated nucleated cell counts from reference gene primer amplification. Only in-frame clones appear in the TCRdb table, and some are missing; sequencing was by immunoSEQ multiplex PCR. V and J calls and clone size are as listed in that table; D and trimming were resolved from the DNA. The repertoire holds 400,000 to 550,000 clones, with roughly 85% as singletons. Germline V lookup: CDR1 MDHEN, CDR2 SYDVKM. The CDR3 covers 16 residues. The trim removed 7 bases at V and 5 bases at J, leaving 13 bases unmatched. Across 24 US areas, participants ranged in age from roughly 18 to 95 years. This sample was taken from a study of blood T cell repertoires in COVID-19. Study details: Italy, Spain and the United States were the sources of the convalescent and acute COVID-19 samples.

The rearrangement uses TRBV28 and TRBJ2-1; TRBD2 agrees at 8 bases. What was sequenced was PBMCs or T cells enriched from blood (not recorded which). The receptor was isolated from a woman between 18 and 30 years old with acute COVID-19. The DNA of the CDR3 is TGTGCCAGCAAACCCCGTACGGGACTAGTCAACAATGAGCAGTTCTTC. It encodes CASKPRTGLVNNEQFF.